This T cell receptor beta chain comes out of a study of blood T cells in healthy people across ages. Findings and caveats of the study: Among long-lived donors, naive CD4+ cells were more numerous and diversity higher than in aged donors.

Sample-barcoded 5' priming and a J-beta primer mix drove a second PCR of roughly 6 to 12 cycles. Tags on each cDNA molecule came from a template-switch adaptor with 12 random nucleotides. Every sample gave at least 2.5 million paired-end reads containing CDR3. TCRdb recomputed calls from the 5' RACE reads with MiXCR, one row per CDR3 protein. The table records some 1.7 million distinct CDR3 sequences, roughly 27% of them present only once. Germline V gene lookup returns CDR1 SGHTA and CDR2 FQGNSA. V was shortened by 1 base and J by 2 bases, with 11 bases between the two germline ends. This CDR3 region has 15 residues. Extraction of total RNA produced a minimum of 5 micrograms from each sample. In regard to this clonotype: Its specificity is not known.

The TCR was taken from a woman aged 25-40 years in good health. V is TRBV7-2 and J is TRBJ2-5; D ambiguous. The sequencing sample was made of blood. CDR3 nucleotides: TGTGCCAGCAGCTTAGGGACGGATTGGCAAGAGACCCAGTACTTC. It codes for CASSLGTDWQETQYF.